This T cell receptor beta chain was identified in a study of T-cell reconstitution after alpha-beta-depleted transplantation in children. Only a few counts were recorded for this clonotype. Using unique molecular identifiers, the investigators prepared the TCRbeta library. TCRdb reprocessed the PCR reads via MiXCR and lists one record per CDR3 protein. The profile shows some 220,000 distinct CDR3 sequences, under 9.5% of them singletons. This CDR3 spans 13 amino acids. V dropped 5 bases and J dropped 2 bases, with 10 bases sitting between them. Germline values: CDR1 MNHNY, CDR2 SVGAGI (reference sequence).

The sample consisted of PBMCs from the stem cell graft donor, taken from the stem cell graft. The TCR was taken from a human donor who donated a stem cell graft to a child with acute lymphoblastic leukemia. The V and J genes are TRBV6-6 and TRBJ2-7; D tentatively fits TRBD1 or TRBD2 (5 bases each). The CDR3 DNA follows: TGTGCCAGCAGTCGGGACCTCACCTACGAGCAGTACTTC. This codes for CASSRDLTYEQYF.